A selection of T cell receptor beta chains follows, all from one sample in a study of T-cell reconstitution after alpha-beta-depleted transplantation in children. MiXCR, run by TCRdb on the PCR reads, gives a single entry per CDR3 protein. Seen here are about 580,000 distinct CDR3 sequences, under 25% observed once, and the top ten hold about 14%. The material was PBMCs, mostly from graft donor cells, obtained 360 days after TCRalphabeta/CD19-depleted stem cell transplant. The receptors were sampled from a boy under three years old who had a stem cell transplant for acute myeloid leukemia, so the T cells may come from the graft donor. CDR3s include the opening cysteine and the closing phenylalanine or tryptophan. The order of the fields is clone size, D gene, J gene, V gene, CDR3 protein, CDR3 DNA. The D gene is left open where the match is weak. The size of a clone is reported for some rows only, either as once, few or many, or as a class for expanded clones.

clone size: many
D gene: TRBD1
J gene: TRBJ2-1
V gene: TRBV4-1
CDR3 protein: CASSQPGQGYNEQFF
CDR3 DNA: TGCGCCAGCAGCCAACCGGGACAGGGCTACAATGAGCAGTTCTTC

clone size: .
D gene: .
J gene: TRBJ1-4
V gene: TRBV20-1
CDR3 protein: CSAIGVFNEKLFF
CDR3 DNA: TGCAGTGCCATAGGGGTCTTCAATGAAAAACTGTTTTTT

clone size: few
D gene: TRBD1
J gene: TRBJ2-3
V gene: TRBV6-2/TRBV6-3
CDR3 protein: CASSPAFKPRDRGLIGTQYF
CDR3 DNA: TGTGCCAGCAGCCCGGCATTCAAACCTCGGGACAGGGGCCTTATCGGTACGCAGTATTTT

clone size: .
D gene: .
J gene: TRBJ1-1
V gene: TRBV6-4
CDR3 protein: CASSPSGGAPNTEAFF
CDR3 DNA: TGTGCCAGCAGCCCTTCGGGGGGGGCTCCTAACACTGAAGCTTTCTTT

clone size: many
D gene: .
J gene: TRBJ2-3
V gene: TRBV18
CDR3 protein: CASSSTSSGPDTQYF
CDR3 DNA: TGTGCCAGCTCGAGTACTAGCTCAGGCCCAGATACGCAGTATTTT

clone size: few
D gene: .
J gene: TRBJ2-2
V gene: TRBV24-1
CDR3 protein: CATSDVRYTGELFF
CDR3 DNA: TGTGCCACCAGTGATGTCAGATACACCGGGGAGCTGTTTTTT

clone size: .
D gene: TRBD1
J gene: TRBJ2-6
V gene: TRBV20-1
CDR3 protein: CSAQTGEVGANVLTF
CDR3 DNA: TGCAGTGCTCAGACAGGGGAGGTTGGGGCCAACGTCCTGACTTTC

clone size: .
D gene: TRBD2
J gene: TRBJ2-7
V gene: TRBV6-1
CDR3 protein: CASSRAGVYEQYF
CDR3 DNA: TGTGCCAGCAGTAGAGCGGGGGTCTACGAGCAGTACTTC

clone size: .
D gene: TRBD2
J gene: TRBJ2-3
V gene: TRBV20-1
CDR3 protein: CSARKTAGGTQYF
CDR3 DNA: TGCAGTGCTAGGAAAACGGCGGGGGGTACGCAGTATTTT

clone size: .
D gene: .
J gene: TRBJ2-3
V gene: TRBV3-1
CDR3 protein: CASSQDGTSLSTDTQYF
CDR3 DNA: TGTGCCAGCAGCCAAGATGGAACTAGCCTAAGCACAGATACGCAGTATTTT

clone size: .
D gene: .
J gene: TRBJ2-3
V gene: TRBV13
CDR3 protein: CASSFRRRDTQYF
CDR3 DNA: TGTGCCAGCAGCTTTAGGCGCCGAGATACGCAGTATTTT

clone size: few
D gene: .
J gene: TRBJ2-1
V gene: TRBV6-1
CDR3 protein: CASSEEITSPINNEQFF
CDR3 DNA: TGTGCCAGCAGTGAAGAGATAACTAGCCCCATTAACAATGAGCAGTTCTTC

clone size: few
D gene: .
J gene: TRBJ2-5
V gene: TRBV20-1
CDR3 protein: CSARASHSRETQYF
CDR3 DNA: TGCAGTGCTAGAGCCTCCCACTCTCGGGAGACCCAGTACTTC

clone size: few
D gene: .
J gene: TRBJ2-5
V gene: TRBV10-3
CDR3 protein: CAISERGNGETQYF
CDR3 DNA: TGTGCCATCAGTGAGCGGGGGAACGGGGAGACCCAGTACTTC

clone size: .
D gene: TRBD1
J gene: TRBJ1-2
V gene: TRBV20-1
CDR3 protein: CSARRSGTGFYGYTF
CDR3 DNA: TGCAGTGCTAGAAGATCCGGGACAGGGTTCTATGGCTACACCTTC

clone size: .
D gene: .
J gene: TRBJ1-1
V gene: TRBV7-7
CDR3 protein: CASSFKRAVTNTEAFF
CDR3 DNA: TGTGCCAGCAGTTTTAAAAGGGCGGTCACGAACACTGAAGCTTTCTTT

clone size: .
D gene: .
J gene: TRBJ2-5
V gene: TRBV20-1
CDR3 protein: CSARGGREQETQYF
CDR3 DNA: TGCAGTGCTAGAGGAGGCAGGGAACAAGAGACCCAGTACTTC

clone size: .
D gene: .
J gene: TRBJ1-2
V gene: TRBV20-1
CDR3 protein: CSETGRHGYTF
CDR3 DNA: TGCAGTGAGACAGGACGTCATGGCTACACCTTC

clone size: few
D gene: TRBD2
J gene: TRBJ2-1
V gene: TRBV30
CDR3 protein: CAWSVGLALEEQFF
CDR3 DNA: TGTGCCTGGAGTGTCGGACTAGCCTTGGAGGAGCAGTTCTTC

clone size: .
D gene: TRBD2
J gene: TRBJ2-5
V gene: TRBV4-3
CDR3 protein: CASSQGGGRQETQYF
CDR3 DNA: TGCGCCAGCAGCCAAGGGGGAGGGAGGCAAGAGACCCAGTACTTC

clone size: .
D gene: .
J gene: TRBJ1-3
V gene: TRBV15
CDR3 protein: CATSKGHSEGNTIYF
CDR3 DNA: TGTGCCACCAGCAAGGGACACAGTGAAGGAAACACCATATATTTT

clone size: .
D gene: .
J gene: TRBJ2-1
V gene: TRBV10-3
CDR3 protein: CAISGGPGRLAEDEQFF
CDR3 DNA: TGTGCCATCAGTGGGGGGCCAGGGCGACTAGCTGAGGATGAGCAGTTCTTC

clone size: many
D gene: .
J gene: TRBJ1-5
V gene: TRBV2
CDR3 protein: CASSGVEVQPQHF
CDR3 DNA: TGTGCCAGCAGTGGTGTAGAGGTTCAGCCCCAGCATTTT

clone size: .
D gene: .
J gene: TRBJ1-6
V gene: TRBV6-1
CDR3 protein: CASTLRTSNSPLHF
CDR3 DNA: TGTGCCAGCACATTAAGGACGTCCAATTCACCCCTCCACTTT

clone size: few
D gene: .
J gene: TRBJ1-1
V gene: TRBV29-1
CDR3 protein: CSGAQGNTEAFF
CDR3 DNA: TGCAGCGGGGCCCAGGGGAACACTGAAGCTTTCTTT

clone size: .
D gene: .
J gene: TRBJ2-2
V gene: TRBV12-3/TRBV12-4
CDR3 protein: CASSSGSTGELFF
CDR3 DNA: TGTGCCAGCAGTTCAGGGTCCACCGGGGAGCTGTTTTTT